This TCR beta chain stems from a study of post-analysis software for immune sequencing data. Study details: The patients showed relapsing-remitting, secondary progressive and progressive-relapsing multiple sclerosis courses.

Unique molecular identifiers tagged the TCR beta cDNA libraries. Yield was approximately 500,000 cDNA molecules from about 0.94 to 9.7 million T cells. TCRdb reprocessed the PCR reads with MiXCR, giving one entry per CDR3 protein. The sample records a few hundred thousand distinct CDR3 sequences, around 40% being singletons. Overall study findings and caveats: F-measure co-clustering was strong for batch-matched samples. Roughly 5 TRBV segments, TRBV5-6, TRBV5-1 and TRBV20-1 among them, were found more frequent in patients than controls.

A few counts support this clonotype. Its cognate antigen is unknown. V dropped 4 bases and J dropped 7; count of bases not matched to a gene: 10. The CDR3 sequence is 14 residues long. Germline V gene sequence: CDR1 SQVTM, CDR2 ANQGSEA. The V and J genes are TRBV29-1 and TRBJ2-4; the match to TRBD2 covers 7 bases. The receptor was isolated from a girl aged 10 to 17 with multiple sclerosis. The sequenced sample was blood. CDR3 loop: CSVVEGRGANIQYF. CDR3 DNA: TGCAGCGTTGTAGAAGGGAGGGGTGCTAACATTCAGTACTTC.